Listed below are T cell receptor beta chains from one sample, sequenced in a study of shared T cell receptors in the human thymus. Assay: immunoSEQ multiplex PCR; the TCRdb copy retains only in-frame clones and omits some. The sample consists of hundreds of thousands of clones, around 87% of them appearing once. The sample was also reused in another study, on human thymus T cells.

Sequenced sample: thymocytes. These receptors originate from a boy less than two years old with a congenital heart defect. Each CDR3 is given with its conserved first and last residue. Fields, in order: V gene, D gene, clone size, J gene, CDR3 protein, CDR3 DNA. The D gene is left open where the match is weak. Where a row states a size, it is once, few, many or the class of an expanded clone; other rows omit it.

TRBV7-9	TRBD2	.	TRBJ2-7	CASLSGGGPYEQYF	TGTGCCAGCCTGAGTGGGGGGGGACCCTACGAGCAGTACTTC
TRBV25-1	.	.	TRBJ2-1	CASNGVSYNEQFF	TGTGCCAGCAACGGGGTCTCCTACAATGAGCAGTTCTTC
TRBV27	TRBD2	.	TRBJ2-1	CASSLPRSGSVNEQFF	TGTGCCAGCAGTTTACCCCGCAGCGGGAGTGTCAATGAGCAGTTCTTC
TRBV5-1	.	.	TRBJ2-5	CASSPQETQYF	TGCGCCAGCAGCCCGCAAGAGACCCAGTACTTC
TRBV30	.	.	TRBJ1-2	CAWSVRREWIDGYTF	TGTGCCTGGAGTGTCAGGAGGGAATGGATAGATGGCTACACCTTC
TRBV25-1	.	once	TRBJ1-1	CASSERTGGTNTEAFF	TGTGCCAGCAGTGAGCGGACCGGAGGGACTAACACTGAAGCTTTCTTT
TRBV18	.	once	TRBJ2-1	CASSLLPAGSGINEQFF	TGTGCCAGCTCACTCCTACCCGCGGGGTCAGGAATCAACGAGCAGTTCTTC
TRBV4-1	TRBD1	.	TRBJ2-1	CASSQTGVEQFF	TGCGCCAGCAGCCAAACAGGGGTTGAGCAGTTCTTC
TRBV5-1	TRBD2	few	TRBJ2-2	CASSLALAGGDTGELFF	TGCGCCAGCAGCTTGGCCTTAGCGGGGGGAGACACCGGGGAGCTGTTTTTT
TRBV28	.	once	TRBJ1-5	CASSERNQPQHF	TGTGCCAGCAGTGAGAGAAATCAGCCCCAGCATTTT
TRBV2	TRBD2	.	TRBJ2-1	CASSEALAGGPNEQFF	TGTGCCAGCAGTGAAGCGCTAGCGGGAGGGCCCAATGAGCAGTTCTTC
TRBV7-2	TRBD1	.	TRBJ1-1	CASSLSTGAPPMNTEAFF	TGTGCCAGCAGCTTAAGTACAGGGGCTCCGCCTATGAACACTGAAGCTTTCTTT
TRBV7-2	TRBD2	.	TRBJ2-2	CASSLLAGGFTGELFF	TGTGCCAGCAGCTTACTAGCGGGAGGGTTCACCGGGGAGCTGTTTTTT
TRBV30	.	.	TRBJ1-1	CATGLGATEAFF	TGTGCCACCGGCCTAGGGGCCACTGAAGCTTTCTTT
TRBV4-1	TRBD2	.	TRBJ2-7	CASSQGGRRTSGTSSSYEQYF	TGCGCCAGCAGCCAAGGTGGCCGAAGGACTAGCGGGACTTCTAGCTCCTACGAGCAGTACTTC
TRBV5-4	TRBD1	.	TRBJ1-6	CASSHDRGENLYNSPLHF	TGTGCCAGCAGCCACGACAGGGGCGAAAACCTATATAATTCACCCCTCCACTTT
TRBV28	TRBD1	.	TRBJ2-7	CASSSGGHEQYF	TGTGCCAGCAGTTCAGGGGGTCACGAGCAGTACTTC
TRBV30	TRBD1	.	TRBJ2-2	CAWKTETSGTGSTGELFF	TGTGCCTGGAAGACCGAAACCTCCGGGACAGGCTCTACCGGGGAGCTGTTTTTT
TRBV12-5	.	once	TRBJ2-3	CASGPHTDTQYF	TGTGCTAGTGGTCCACATACAGATACGCAGTATTTT
TRBV30	TRBD2	.	TRBJ2-7	CAWRGTSGVSYEQYF	TGTGCCTGGAGGGGGACTAGCGGGGTCTCCTACGAGCAGTACTTC
TRBV14	TRBD1	.	TRBJ2-7	CASSRTGATSYEQYF	TGTGCCAGCAGCCGGACAGGGGCGACCTCCTACGAGCAGTACTTC
TRBV10-3	TRBD1	.	TRBJ1-5	CASRTGEGNSNQPQHF	TGTGCCTCCCGGACAGGGGAAGGAAATAGCAATCAGCCCCAGCATTTT
TRBV9	TRBD2	.	TRBJ2-5	CASSGGLAGGRETQYF	TGTGCCAGCAGCGGTGGACTAGCGGGGGGGCGAGAGACCCAGTACTTC
TRBV19	TRBD2	few	TRBJ2-5	CASSPIAGGNQETQYF	TGTGCCAGTAGTCCCATAGCGGGGGGGAACCAAGAGACCCAGTACTTC
TRBV7-9	TRBD1	.	TRBJ2-3	CASSLGTGGDTDTQYF	TGTGCCAGCAGCTTAGGGACAGGGGGGGACACAGATACGCAGTATTTT
TRBV6-5	TRBD2	.	TRBJ2-7	CASSYSRSAGVYEQYF	TGTGCCAGCAGTTACTCGCGGTCCGCGGGGGTCTACGAGCAGTACTTC
TRBV28	.	.	TRBJ2-7	CASSPGTCYEQYF	TGTGCCAGCAGTCCCGGGACATGCTACGAGCAGTACTTC
TRBV11-1	TRBD2	.	TRBJ2-3	CASKGLAGGSQYF	TGTGCCAGCAAGGGACTAGCGGGGGGATCGCAGTATTTT
TRBV30	.	.	TRBJ2-7	CAWSVPTGVFNEQYF	TGTGCCTGGAGTGTACCCACGGGAGTCTTCAACGAGCAGTACTTC
TRBV2	TRBD2	.	TRBJ2-1	CASPLAGGPYEQFF	TGTGCCAGCCCCCTAGCGGGAGGGCCCTATGAGCAGTTCTTC
TRBV7-8	TRBD2	.	TRBJ2-5	CASSLASGSGETQYF	TGTGCCAGCAGCTTAGCTAGCGGGAGCGGAGAGACCCAGTACTTC
TRBV29-1	TRBD2	.	TRBJ2-1	CSVVFDCGLAGLRHPNEQFF	TGCAGCGTTGTCTTTGATTGTGGACTAGCGGGACTCAGGCATCCAAATGAGCAGTTCTTC
TRBV4-3	TRBD1	.	TRBJ1-1	CASSPNWDSNTEAFF	TGCGCCAGCAGCCCCAACTGGGACAGTAACACTGAAGCTTTCTTT
TRBV28	TRBD1	.	TRBJ2-7	CASRNRGHEQYF	TGTGCCAGCAGAAACAGGGGCCACGAGCAGTACTTC
TRBV10-3	.	.	TRBJ2-3	CAISPQGSSTDTQYF	TGTGCCATCAGCCCCCAGGGATCTAGCACAGATACGCAGTATTTT
TRBV5-8	.	.	TRBJ2-7	CASSFDGEVYEQYF	TGTGCCAGCAGCTTCGACGGGGAGGTCTACGAGCAGTACTTC
TRBV28	TRBD1	.	TRBJ2-7	CASNQDRAAYEQYF	TGTGCCAGCAATCAGGACAGGGCCGCCTACGAGCAGTACTTC
TRBV9	.	.	TRBJ2-2	CASSVLGARTGELFF	TGTGCCAGCAGCGTATTAGGGGCGCGGACCGGGGAGCTGTTTTTT
TRBV28	.	.	TRBJ1-2	CASSMPPGLRLIQNYGYTF	TGTGCCAGCAGTATGCCCCCGGGACTGAGATTAATACAGAACTATGGCTACACCTTC
TRBV14	.	.	TRBJ2-7	CASSQDQGARDYEQYF	TGTGCCAGCAGCCAAGACCAAGGCGCCAGGGACTACGAGCAGTACTTC
TRBV11-2	.	.	TRBJ1-5	CASSLGAGNNQPQHF	TGTGCCAGCAGCTTAGGGGCAGGGAACAATCAGCCCCAGCATTTT